The 10 T cell receptor beta chains presented below share a single source sample, sequenced in a study of control samples from healthy donors and cancer patients. This table comes from immunoSEQ multiplex PCR, and its TCRdb copy is limited to in-frame clones, with some not included. Here the sample spans 150,000 to 200,000 clones, about nine tenths being singletons. Material for sequencing was blood. These receptors were taken from a woman between 25 and 40 years old in good health.

This clone was found once. The chain employs TRBV3-1 (or the pseudogene TRBV3-2) and TRBJ2-2; D possibly corresponds to TRBD2 (5 bases). Between the trimmed V and J ends, which lost 5 bases and 5 bases, there was a span of 12 bases. The CDR3 contains 14 residues. Germline CDR1 reads LGHDT; CDR2 reads YNNKEL (reference sequence). CDR3 sequence: CASSSLALTGELFF. The CDR3 region has the DNA TGTGCCAGCAGCTCCCTAGCTTTGACCGGGGAGCTGTTTTTT.

This chain links TRBV28 with TRBJ2-1, with TRBD2 matching 9 bases. Germline trimming cut 6 bases from V and 5 bases from J; bases unmatched to any gene: 2. This CDR3 contains 13 residues. Germline CDR1 reads MDHEN; CDR2 reads SYDVKM. The CDR3 loop reads CASRRGRDNEQFF. The CDR3 DNA reads TGTGCCAGCAGGCGCGGGAGGGACAATGAGCAGTTCTTC.

This chain links TRBV7-3 with TRBJ2-3, with D possibly TRBD2 on 5 matching bases. Germline lookup yields CDR1 SGHTA and CDR2 FQGTGA. V was cut by 5 bases and J by 7 bases, with 13 bases left in between. The CDR3 contains 13 residues. The CDR3 bases are TGTGCCAGCAGCCCGACTACCGGGCATACGCAGTATTTT. Its protein product is CASSPTTGHTQYF.

The gene calls are TRBV4-1 and TRBJ1-5; 10 bases map to TRBD1. The CDR3 has 17 residues. V gave up 1 base and J gave up 3 bases; unmatched junction bases: 6. CDR1 and CDR2 from the germline V gene are MGHRA and YSYEKL. The DNA for the CDR3 is TGCGCCAGCAGCCAAGGTAGGGACAGGGGACTCAATCAGCCCCAGCATTTT. It translates to CASSQGRDRGLNQPQHF.

The chain uses TRBV6-4 and TRBJ2-3; unclear D gene. Germline values: CDR1 MRHNA, CDR2 SNTAGT. The CDR3 has 14 residues. The V gene lost 3 bases and the J gene lost 2 bases, with 9 bases spanning the gap. This CDR3 reads CASSDLADTDTQYF. CDR3 bases: TGTGCCAGCAGTGATTTAGCAGACACAGATACGCAGTATTTT.

The rearrangement links TRBV9 to TRBJ2-2; D perhaps matches TRBD2 (6 bases). V was clipped by 0 bases and J by 4 bases, with 10 bases between them. This CDR3 has 15 amino acids. The germline V gene encodes CDR1 SGDLS and CDR2 YYNGEE. CDR3 protein: CASSVVAGITGELFF. The CDR3, as DNA: TGTGCCAGCAGCGTAGTTGCGGGAATCACCGGGGAGCTGTTTTTT.

The chain employs TRBV27 and TRBJ2-2, with 7 bases that match TRBD2. J gave up 1 base and V 2 bases, and 1 base lay outside the gene matches. Germline V gene data show CDR1 as MNHEY and CDR2 as SMNVEV (reference sequence). The CDR3 loop spans 15 amino acids. The CDR3 protein is CASSLGTMNTGELFF. DNA for the CDR3: TGTGCCAGCAGTTTAGGGACTATGAACACCGGGGAGCTGTTTTTT.

A few counts support this clone. The chain joins TRBV7-3 to TRBJ2-5; 8 nucleotides match TRBD2. Germline V gene data show CDR1 as SGHTA and CDR2 as FQGTGA. V shed 0 bases and J 3 bases; nucleotides not matched to a gene: 0. The CDR3 is 14 amino acids. CDR3 sequence: CASSLTSGEETQYF. As DNA, the CDR3 is TGTGCCAGCAGCTTAACTAGCGGGGAAGAGACCCAGTACTTC.

This clone was picked up one time. V is TRBV9 and J is TRBJ2-5; weak D call: TRBD2 (6 bases). The V gene lost 3 bases and the J gene lost 5 bases, with 14 bases spanning the gap. The CDR3 loop spans 14 amino acids. Germline V CDR1 and CDR2: SGDLS, YYNGEE. Here the CDR3 reads CASSGRGVGETQYF. The CDR3 bases are TGTGCCAGCAGCGGGCGCGGGGTGGGGGAGACCCAGTACTTC.

The CDR3 spells CASSGVHTDTQYF. In DNA form, the CDR3 reads TGTGCCAGCAGCGGGGTCCACACAGATACGCAGTATTTT. V usage is TRBV7-3 and J usage is TRBJ2-3; D gene ambiguous. CDR1 is SGHTA and CDR2 is FQGTGA in the germline V gene. Trimming left V 5 bases short and J 2 bases short, with 8 bases between. CDR3 size: 13 residues.